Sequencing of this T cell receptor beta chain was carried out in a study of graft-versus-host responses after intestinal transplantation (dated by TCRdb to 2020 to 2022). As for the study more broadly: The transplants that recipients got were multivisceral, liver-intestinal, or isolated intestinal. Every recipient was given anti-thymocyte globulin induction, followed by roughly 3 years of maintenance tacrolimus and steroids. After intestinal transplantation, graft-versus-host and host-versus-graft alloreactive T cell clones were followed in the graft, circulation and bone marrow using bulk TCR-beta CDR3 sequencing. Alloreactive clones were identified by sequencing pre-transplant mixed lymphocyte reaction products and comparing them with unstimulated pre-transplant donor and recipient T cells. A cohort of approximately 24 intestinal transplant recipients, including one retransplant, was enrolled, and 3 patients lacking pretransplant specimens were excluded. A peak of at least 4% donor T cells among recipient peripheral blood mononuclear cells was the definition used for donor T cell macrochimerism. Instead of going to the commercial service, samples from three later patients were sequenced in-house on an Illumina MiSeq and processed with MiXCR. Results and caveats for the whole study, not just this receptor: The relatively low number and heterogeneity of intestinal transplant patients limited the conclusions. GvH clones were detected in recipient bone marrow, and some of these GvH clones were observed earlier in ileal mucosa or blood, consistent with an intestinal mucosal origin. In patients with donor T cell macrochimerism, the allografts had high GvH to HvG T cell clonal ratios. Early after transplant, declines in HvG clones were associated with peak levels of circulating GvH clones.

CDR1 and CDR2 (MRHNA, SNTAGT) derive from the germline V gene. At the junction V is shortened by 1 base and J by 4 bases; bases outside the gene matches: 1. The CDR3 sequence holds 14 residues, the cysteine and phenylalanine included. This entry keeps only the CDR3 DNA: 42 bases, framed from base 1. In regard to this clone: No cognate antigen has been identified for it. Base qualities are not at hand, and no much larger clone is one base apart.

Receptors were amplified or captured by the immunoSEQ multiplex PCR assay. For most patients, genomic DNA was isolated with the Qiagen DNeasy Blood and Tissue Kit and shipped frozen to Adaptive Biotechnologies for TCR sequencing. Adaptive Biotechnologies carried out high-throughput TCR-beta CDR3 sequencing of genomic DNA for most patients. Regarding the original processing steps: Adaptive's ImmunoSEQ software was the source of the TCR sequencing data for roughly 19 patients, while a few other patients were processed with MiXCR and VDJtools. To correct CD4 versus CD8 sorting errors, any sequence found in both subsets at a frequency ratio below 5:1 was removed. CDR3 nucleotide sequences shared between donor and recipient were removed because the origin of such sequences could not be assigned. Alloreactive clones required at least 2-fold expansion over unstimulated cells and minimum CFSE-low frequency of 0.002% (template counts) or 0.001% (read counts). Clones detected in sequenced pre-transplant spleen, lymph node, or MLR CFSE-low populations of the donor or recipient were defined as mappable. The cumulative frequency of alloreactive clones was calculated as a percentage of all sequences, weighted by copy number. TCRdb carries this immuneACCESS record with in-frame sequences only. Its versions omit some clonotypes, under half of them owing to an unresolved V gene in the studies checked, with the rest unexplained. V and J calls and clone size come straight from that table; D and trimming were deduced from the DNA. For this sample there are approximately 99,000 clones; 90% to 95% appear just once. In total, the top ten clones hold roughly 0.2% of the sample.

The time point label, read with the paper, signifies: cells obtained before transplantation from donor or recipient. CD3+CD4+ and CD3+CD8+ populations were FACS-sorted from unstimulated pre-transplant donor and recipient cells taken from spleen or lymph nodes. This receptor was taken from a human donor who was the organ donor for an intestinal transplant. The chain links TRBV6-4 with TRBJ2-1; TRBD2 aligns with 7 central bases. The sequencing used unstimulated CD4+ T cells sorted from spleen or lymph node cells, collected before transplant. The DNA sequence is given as TGTGCCAGCAGTGACTGCGGGGGTTACAATGAGCAGTTCTTC. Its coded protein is CASSDCGGYNEQFF.